This record covers a single T cell receptor (beta chain). The data are from a study of blood T cell repertoires in COVID-19. Study-wide background: T cells, B-cell-depleted T cells, or PBMCs supplied cDNA or gDNA.

Across over 20 US areas, participants ranged in age from roughly 18 to 95 years. Donors of Cohort 3 who recovered were those that had two negative PCRs, clearance, or symptom resolution. Source study methods: Amplification of reference gene primers was used by the study to estimate nucleated cell counts. Clones were read by immunoSEQ multiplex PCR, and TCRdb kept only the in-frame ones, dropping some. V, J and clone size reflect that table, while D and trimming were determined from the DNA. The sample yields fewer than 350,000 clones, about 85% seen once. The CDR3 extends over 16 amino acids. The trim removed 5 bases at V and 3 bases at J, leaving 12 bases unmatched. CDR1 LNHDA and CDR2 SQIVND come from the germline V gene (reference sequence).

The chain uses TRBV19 and TRBJ1-2; TRBD1 aligns across 7 bases. This receptor was obtained from a woman between 45 and 60 years old who had recovered from COVID-19. Sequencing was carried out using PBMCs or T cells enriched from blood (not recorded which). The CDR3 nucleotides read TGTGCCAGTAGTCCAAGGGGCCGCACAGGGGACTATGGCTACACCTTC. Protein: CASSPRGRTGDYGYTF.